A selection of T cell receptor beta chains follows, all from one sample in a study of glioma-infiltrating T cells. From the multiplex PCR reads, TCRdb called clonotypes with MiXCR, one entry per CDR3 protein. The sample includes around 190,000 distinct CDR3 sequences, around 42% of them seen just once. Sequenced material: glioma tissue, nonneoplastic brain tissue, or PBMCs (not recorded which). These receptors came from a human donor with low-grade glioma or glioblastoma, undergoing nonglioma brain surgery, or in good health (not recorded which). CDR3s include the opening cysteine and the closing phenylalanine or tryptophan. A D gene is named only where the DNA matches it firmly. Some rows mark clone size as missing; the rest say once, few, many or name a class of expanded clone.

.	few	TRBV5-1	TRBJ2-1	CASSWDGTSLNEQFF	TGCGCCAGCAGCTGGGACGGGACTTCCCTTAATGAGCAGTTCTTC
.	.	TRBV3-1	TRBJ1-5	CASSQVIGKDKPQHF	TGTGCCAGCAGCCAAGTCATAGGGAAGGATAAGCCCCAGCATTTT
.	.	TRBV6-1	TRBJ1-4	CASSEQLAEKLFF	TGTGCCAGCAGTGAACAGCTTGCTGAAAAACTGTTTTTT
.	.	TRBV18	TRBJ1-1	CASSQGLGADTEAFF	TGTGCCAGCTCTCAAGGGCTGGGGGCGGACACTGAAGCTTTCTTT
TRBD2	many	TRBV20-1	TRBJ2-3	CSASSSRESTDTQYF	TGCAGTGCTAGTTCTTCGCGGGAGTCCACAGATACGCAGTATTTT
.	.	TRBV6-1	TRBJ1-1	CSSSATQGTSEAFF	TGTTCCAGCAGTGCAACTCAGGGGACCAGTGAAGCTTTCTTT
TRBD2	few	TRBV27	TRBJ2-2	CASSPSPGLAEGTLNTGELFF	TGTGCCAGCAGTCCTTCGCCGGGACTAGCGGAGGGCACCCTAAACACCGGGGAGCTGTTTTTT
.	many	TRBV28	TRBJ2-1	CASSLGGEQFF	TGTGCCAGCAGCCTAGGCGGTGAGCAGTTCTTC
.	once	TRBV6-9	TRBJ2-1	CASSLLGRFYNEQFF	TGTGCCAGCAGTTTGTTGGGGAGGTTCTACAATGAGCAGTTCTTC
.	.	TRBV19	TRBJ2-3	CASSIDGGADTQYF	TGTGCCAGTAGTATAGATGGGGGCGCAGATACGCAGTATTTT
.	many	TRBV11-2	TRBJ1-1	CASSLEGQWSMNTEAFF	TGTGCCAGCAGCTTAGAGGGGCAGTGGAGCATGAACACTGAAGCTTTCTTT
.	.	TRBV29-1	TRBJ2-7	CSAAVDPNEQYF	TGCAGCGCGGCGGTGGACCCCAACGAGCAGTACTTC
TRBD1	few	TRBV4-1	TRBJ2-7	CASSQSGTGDAYEQYF	TGCGCCAGCAGCCAATCGGGGACAGGGGATGCCTACGAGCAGTACTTC
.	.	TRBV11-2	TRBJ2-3	CASSATGSYTDTQYF	TGTGCCAGCAGCGCAACCGGGAGTTACACAGATACGCAGTATTTT
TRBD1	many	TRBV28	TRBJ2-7	CASSPGQGVYEQYF	TGTGCCAGCAGTCCGGGACAGGGGGTCTACGAGCAGTACTTC
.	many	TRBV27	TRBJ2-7	CASSLEGSTYEQYF	TGTGCCAGCAGTTTAGAAGGATCCACCTACGAGCAGTACTTC
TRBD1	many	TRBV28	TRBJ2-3	CASSTQQGPSTDTQYF	TGTGCCAGCAGTACCCAACAGGGGCCCAGCACAGATACGCAGTATTTT
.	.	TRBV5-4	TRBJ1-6	CASSSDGRGNSPLHF	TGTGCCAGCAGCTCGGACGGCCGCGGTAATTCACCCCTCCACTTT
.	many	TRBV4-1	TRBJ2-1	CASSTGRDHYEQFF	TGCGCCAGCAGCACAGGGAGGGATCACTATGAGCAGTTCTTC
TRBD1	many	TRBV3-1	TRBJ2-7	CASSQPGQGAHEQYF	TGTGCCAGCAGCCAACCGGGACAGGGGGCCCACGAGCAGTACTTC
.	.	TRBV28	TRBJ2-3	CASGARGADTQYF	TGTGCAAGCGGGGCCAGGGGAGCAGATACGCAGTATTTT
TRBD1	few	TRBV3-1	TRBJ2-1	CASSPTGLAYNEQFF	TGTGCCAGCAGCCCGACAGGGTTGGCCTACAATGAGCAGTTCTTC
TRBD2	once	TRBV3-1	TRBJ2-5	CASSSSGGYQGTQYF	TGTGCCAGCAGCTCTAGCGGAGGGTACCAAGGGACCCAGTACTTC
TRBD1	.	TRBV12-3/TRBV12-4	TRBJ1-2	CASSSTGTGKNGYTF	TGTGCCAGCAGTTCAACCGGGACAGGGAAAAATGGCTACACCTTC
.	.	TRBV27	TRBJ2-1	CAILRNGGSYNEQFF	TGTGCCATCCTTAGAAACGGTGGCTCCTACAATGAGCAGTTCTTC
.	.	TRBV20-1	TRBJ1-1	CSARGSSEAFF	TGCAGTGCTAGGGGTAGCAGTGAAGCTTTCTTT
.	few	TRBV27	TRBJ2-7	CASSLAASKKDEQYF	TGTGCCAGCAGTTTAGCGGCTAGCAAAAAAGACGAGCAGTACTTC
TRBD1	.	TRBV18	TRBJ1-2	CASSPRMTGDNYGYTF	TGTGCCAGCTCACCACGTATGACAGGGGACAACTATGGCTACACCTTC
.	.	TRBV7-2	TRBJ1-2	CASSSRGDYGYAF	TGTGCCAGCAGCTCGAGGGGAGACTACGGCTACGCCTTC
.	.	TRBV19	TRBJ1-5	CASTYGITNQPQHF	TGTGCCAGTACTTACGGAATTACCAATCAGCCCCAGCATTTT
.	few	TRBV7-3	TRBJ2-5	CASSLMRGPQETQYF	TGTGCCAGCAGCTTAATGAGGGGCCCCCAAGAGACCCAGTACTTC
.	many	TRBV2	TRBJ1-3	CASSEGVSGNTIYF	TGTGCCAGCAGTGAAGGGGTATCGGGAAACACCATATATTTT
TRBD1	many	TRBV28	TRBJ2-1	CASSLFARGQGSHNEQFF	TGTGCCAGCAGTTTATTCGCCCGGGGACAGGGGTCCCACAATGAGCAGTTCTTC
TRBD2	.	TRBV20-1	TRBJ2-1	CSARDSPEGLAPSGDERFF	TGCAGTGCTAGAGATTCTCCTGAGGGACTAGCGCCGAGCGGCGATGAGCGGTTCTTC
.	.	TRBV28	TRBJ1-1	CATLGCSTESFF	TGTGCCACCCTTGGGTGTAGCACTGAATCTTTCTTT
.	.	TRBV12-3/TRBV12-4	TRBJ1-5	CASSPSWGSNQPQHF	TGTGCCAGCAGCCCGTCATGGGGAAGCAATCAGCCCCAGCATTTT
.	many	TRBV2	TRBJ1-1	CASRQTQGITEAFF	TGTGCCAGCAGGCAAACACAGGGAATAACTGAAGCTTTCTTT
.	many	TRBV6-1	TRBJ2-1	CASSRNQWGVHNEQFF	TGTGCCAGCAGTCGAAACCAGTGGGGGGTCCACAATGAGCAGTTCTTC
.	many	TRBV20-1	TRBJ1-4	CSASSLEFNEKLFF	TGCAGTGCCAGCTCATTGGAGTTTAATGAAAAACTGTTTTTT
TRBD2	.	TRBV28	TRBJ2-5	CASSLDSGSREETQYF	TGTGCCAGCAGTTTAGATAGCGGGAGTCGGGAAGAGACCCAGTACTTC
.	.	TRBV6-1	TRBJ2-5	CASSELCTQDTQYF	TGTGCCAGCAGTGAACTATGCACCCAAGATACCCAGTACTTC
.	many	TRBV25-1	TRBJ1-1	CASSSYTEAFF	TGTGCCAGCAGTTCATACACTGAAGCTTTCTTT
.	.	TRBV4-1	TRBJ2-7	CASSRLYQGIYEHYF	TGCGCCAGCAGCCGACTCTATCAGGGTATCTACGAGCACTACTTC
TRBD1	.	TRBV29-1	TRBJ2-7	CSAAGTAFYEQYF	TGCAGCGCCGCCGGGACAGCCTTCTACGAGCAGTACTTC
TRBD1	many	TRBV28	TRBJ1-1	CASSLTNLGQGPKNTEAFF	TGTGCCAGCAGCTTAACAAACCTGGGACAGGGGCCCAAGAACACTGAAGCTTTCTTT
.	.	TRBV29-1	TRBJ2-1	CSERAGPRNEQFF	TGCAGCGAGAGAGCGGGTCCTAGAAATGAGCAGTTCTTC
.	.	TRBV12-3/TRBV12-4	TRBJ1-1	CASSFALGHGDTEAFF	TGTGCCAGCAGTTTTGCCTTGGGACACGGGGACACTGAAGCTTTCTTT
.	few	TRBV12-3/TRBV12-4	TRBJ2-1	CASSIKWNEQFF	TGTGCCAGCAGTATCAAGTGGAATGAGCAGTTCTTC
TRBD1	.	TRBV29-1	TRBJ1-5	CSVDRDRDQPQHF	TGCAGCGTTGACCGGGACAGGGATCAGCCCCAGCATTTT